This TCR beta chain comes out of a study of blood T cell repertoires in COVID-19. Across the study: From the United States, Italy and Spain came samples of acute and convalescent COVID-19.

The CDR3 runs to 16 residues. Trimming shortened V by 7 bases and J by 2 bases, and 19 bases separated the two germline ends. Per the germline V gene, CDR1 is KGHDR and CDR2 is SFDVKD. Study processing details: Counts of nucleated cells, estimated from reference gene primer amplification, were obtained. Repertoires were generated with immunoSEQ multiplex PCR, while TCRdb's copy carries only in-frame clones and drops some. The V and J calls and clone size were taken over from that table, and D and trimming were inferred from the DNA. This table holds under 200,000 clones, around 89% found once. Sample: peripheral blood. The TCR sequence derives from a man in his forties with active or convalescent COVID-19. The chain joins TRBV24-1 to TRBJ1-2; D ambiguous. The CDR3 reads CATSERPGSPNYGYTF. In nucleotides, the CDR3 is TGTGCCACCAGCGAACGACCAGGAAGCCCAAACTATGGCTACACCTTC.